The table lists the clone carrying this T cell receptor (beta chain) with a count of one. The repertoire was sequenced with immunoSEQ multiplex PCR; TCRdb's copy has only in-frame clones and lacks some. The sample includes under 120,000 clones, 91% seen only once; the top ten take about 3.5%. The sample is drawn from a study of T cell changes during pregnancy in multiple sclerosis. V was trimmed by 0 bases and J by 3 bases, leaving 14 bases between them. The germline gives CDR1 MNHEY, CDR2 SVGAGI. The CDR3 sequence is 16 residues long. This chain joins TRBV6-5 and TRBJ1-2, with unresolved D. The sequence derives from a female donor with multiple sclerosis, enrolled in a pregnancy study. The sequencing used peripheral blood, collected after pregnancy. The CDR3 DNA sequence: TGTGCCAGCAGTTACTCGATACTGCCGGGAGACTATGGCTACACCTTC. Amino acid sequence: CASSYSILPGDYGYTF.